This TCR beta chain was profiled in a study of blood T cell repertoires in COVID-19. Study details: Donors in the United States, Italy and Spain gave samples during acute or convalescent COVID-19. T cells, B-cell-depleted T cells, or PBMCs supplied cDNA or gDNA.

Followed longitudinally, the Seattle patients had been enrolled during active infection. Authors' methods: Amplifying reference gene primers gave estimates of nucleated cell counts. Generated by immunoSEQ multiplex PCR, the TCRdb table keeps only in-frame clones and is missing some. V and J calls and clone size are as listed in that table; D and trimming were resolved from the DNA. This repertoire shows 450,000 or so clones, 80% to 90% found once; its top ten account for around 0.92%. The sequence was obtained from a man younger than 35 with COVID-19, enrolled during active disease. Sample: peripheral blood.

The CDR3: CASEEVSYGYTF. CDR3 bases: TGTGCCAGCGAGGAGGTTAGCTATGGCTACACCTTC. This sequence joins TRBV2 and TRBJ1-2; no firm D call. Germline loops: CDR1 SNHLY, CDR2 FYNNEI. The CDR3 covers 12 residues. Trimming removed 8 bases at V and 4 bases at J, with 11 bases between.